The rows below give T cell receptor beta chains drawn from one sample of a study of PD-1 blockade in classical Hodgkin lymphoma. Using immunoSEQ multiplex PCR, the repertoire was profiled, and TCRdb retains in-frame clones only, with some absent. Of more than 25,000 clones in the sample, about nine tenths were seen once. Sequenced here: peripheral blood mononuclear cells (PBMCs), sampled at baseline. Receptors originate from a human donor with classical Hodgkin lymphoma. CDR3s include the opening cysteine and the closing phenylalanine or tryptophan.

V gene,J gene,CDR3 protein
TRBV5-4,TRBJ2-2,CASSLAGIYTGELFF
TRBV4-3,TRBJ1-2,CASSQERPGTYGYTF
TRBV5-1,TRBJ2-7,CASSFNEGYEQYF
TRBV4-1,TRBJ1-2,CASSQDQSGVRGIHDGYTF
TRBV7-8,TRBJ2-7,CASSLSRGRFEQYF
TRBV4-2,TRBJ1-6,CASSQDRVWSPLHF
TRBV7-9,TRBJ2-1,CASSSGLDFPYNEQFF
TRBV7-9,TRBJ1-2,CASSLEKSAGGGYTF
TRBV14,TRBJ1-4,CASSQLRGRGRTNEKLFF
TRBV20-1,TRBJ1-1,CSANERAFF
TRBV7-2,TRBJ2-2,CASSPGGVTGELFF
TRBV4-2,TRBJ1-3,CASSQDRGAGNTIYF
TRBV6-6,TRBJ1-4,CASSTTGGRNEKLFF
TRBV6-5,TRBJ1-2,CASNDRPGTGGGYTF
TRBV5-1,TRBJ2-3,CASSLAGPSTDTQYF
TRBV5-6,TRBJ1-5,CASSLLNQPQHF
TRBV12-5,TRBJ1-1,CASGRVREITEAFF
TRBV9,TRBJ2-1,CASSVGVSGVYEQFF
TRBV7-2,TRBJ1-2,CASSLEAVPTPNYGYTF
TRBV7-9,TRBJ2-1,CASSMTGGSYNEQFF
TRBV5-6,TRBJ2-5,CASSLLGQGGETQYF
TRBV6-4,TRBJ1-2,CATWTGDYGYTF
TRBV5-1,TRBJ2-7,CASSLAVGGSYEQYF
TRBV5-1,TRBJ2-3,CASSLTYSSSTDTQYF
TRBV5-1,TRBJ2-1,CASTSKTGQFYNEQFF
TRBV6-5,TRBJ1-4,CASRTGIPAEKLFF
TRBV7-9,TRBJ1-1,CASSQTLNSKGEAFF
TRBV28,TRBJ1-4,CASSTRGLNEKLFF
TRBV7-2,TRBJ2-7,CASSSLPGTSYEQYF
TRBV11-2,TRBJ2-5,CASSFRGLSETQYF
TRBV7-2,TRBJ2-3,CASSLDGTTDTQYF
TRBV6-6,TRBJ1-1,CASRGSGGLTEAFF
TRBV5-1,TRBJ2-1,CASSLVLAGKEQFF
TRBV7-4,TRBJ2-6,CASSFVNSSQSRANVLTF
TRBV7-6,TRBJ2-5,CASSSRGRVQETQYF
TRBV2,TRBJ2-3,CASSEGGSRLSPQYF
TRBV18,TRBJ1-2,CASSPDRAVGYTF
TRBV4-3,TRBJ1-2,CASSQGVKWADYGYTF
TRBV6-1,TRBJ2-1,CASSEVSGGRYNEQFF
TRBV6-6,TRBJ2-3,CASSFGTVLTDTQYF
TRBV10-1,TRBJ1-1,CASTARSNTEAFF
TRBV4-2,TRBJ2-7,CASSQEGRASLSYEQYF
TRBV2,TRBJ1-2,CASSRQGSSYGYTF